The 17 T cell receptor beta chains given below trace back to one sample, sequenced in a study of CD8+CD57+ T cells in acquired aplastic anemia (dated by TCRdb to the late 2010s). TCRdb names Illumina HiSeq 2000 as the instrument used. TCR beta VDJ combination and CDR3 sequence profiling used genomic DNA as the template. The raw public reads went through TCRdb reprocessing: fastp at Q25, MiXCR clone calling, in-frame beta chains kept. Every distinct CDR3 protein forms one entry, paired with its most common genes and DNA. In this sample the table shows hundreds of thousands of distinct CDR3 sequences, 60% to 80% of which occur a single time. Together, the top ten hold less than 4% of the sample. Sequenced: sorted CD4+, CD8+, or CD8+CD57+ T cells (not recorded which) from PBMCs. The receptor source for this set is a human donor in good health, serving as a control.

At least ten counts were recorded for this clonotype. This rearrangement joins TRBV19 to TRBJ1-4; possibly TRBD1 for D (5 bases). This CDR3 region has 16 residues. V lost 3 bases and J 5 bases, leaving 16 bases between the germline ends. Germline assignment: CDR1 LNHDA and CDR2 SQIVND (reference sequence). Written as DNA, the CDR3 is TGTGCCAGTAGTATCTTAGGGACCCTGGAAAATGAAAAACTGTTTTTT. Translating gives CASSILGTLENEKLFF.

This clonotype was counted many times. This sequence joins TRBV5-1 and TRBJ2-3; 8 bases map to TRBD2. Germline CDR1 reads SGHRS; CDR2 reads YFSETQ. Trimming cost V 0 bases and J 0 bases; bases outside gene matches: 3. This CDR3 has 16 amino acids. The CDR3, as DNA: TGCGCCAGCAGCTTGGCTAGCGGGCCCAGCACAGATACGCAGTATTTT. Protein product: CASSLASGPSTDTQYF. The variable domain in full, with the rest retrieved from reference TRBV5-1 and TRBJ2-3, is KAGVTQTPRYLIKTRGQQVTLSCSPISGHRSVSWYQQTPGQGLQFLFEYFSETQRNKGNFPGRFSGRQFSNSRSEMNVSTLELGDSALYLCASSLASGPSTDTQYFGPGTRLTVL.

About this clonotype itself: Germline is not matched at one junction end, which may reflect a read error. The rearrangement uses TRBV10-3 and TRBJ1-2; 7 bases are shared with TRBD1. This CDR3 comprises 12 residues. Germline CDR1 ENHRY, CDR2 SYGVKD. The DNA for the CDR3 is TGTGCCATCAGTTGGCCCCAGTTAGGGACAGCTTTC. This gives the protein CAISWPQLGTAF.

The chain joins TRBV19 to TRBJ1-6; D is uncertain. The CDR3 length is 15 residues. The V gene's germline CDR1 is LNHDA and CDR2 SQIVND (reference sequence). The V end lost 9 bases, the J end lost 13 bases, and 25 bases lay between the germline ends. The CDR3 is CASRRMLHTRSPLHF. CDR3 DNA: TGTGCCAGCAGACGGATGTTACACACAAGATCTCCCCTCCACTTT.

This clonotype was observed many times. CDR3 residues: CASSFNGRTEAFF. For the CDR3, the DNA is TGTGCCAGCAGTTTTAACGGTAGGACTGAAGCTTTCTTT. This chain joins TRBV6-2 or TRBV6-3 and TRBJ1-1; no definite D call. The ends were cut back, 4 bases at V and 5 bases at J, with 11 bases in the middle. CDR3 size: 13 residues. Per the germline V gene, CDR1 is MNHEY and CDR2 is SVGEGT.

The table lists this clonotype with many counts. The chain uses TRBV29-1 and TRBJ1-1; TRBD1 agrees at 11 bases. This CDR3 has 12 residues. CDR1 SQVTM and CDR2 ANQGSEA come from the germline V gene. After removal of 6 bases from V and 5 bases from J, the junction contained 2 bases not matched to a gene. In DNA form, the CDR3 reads TGCAGCGTCCGGGACAGGGGGACTGAAGCTTTCTTT. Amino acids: CSVRDRGTEAFF.

The CDR3 sequence is CASSVVGGEQYF. CDR3 DNA sequence: TGTGCCAGCAGCGTAGTGGGGGGCGAGCAGTACTTC. The V and J genes are TRBV9 and TRBJ2-7, with D maybe TRBD2 (6 bases). The length of the CDR3 is 12 residues. V was trimmed by 0 bases and J by 6 bases, leaving 7 bases between them. Germline CDR1 reads SGDLS; CDR2 reads YYNGEE.

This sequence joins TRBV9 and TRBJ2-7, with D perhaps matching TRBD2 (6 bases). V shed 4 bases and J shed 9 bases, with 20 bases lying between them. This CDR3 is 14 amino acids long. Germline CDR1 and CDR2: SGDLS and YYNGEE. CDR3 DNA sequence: TGTGCCAGCAGCTCGGGGGTTAGCACAGATACGCAGTACTTC. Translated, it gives CASSSGVSTDTQYF.

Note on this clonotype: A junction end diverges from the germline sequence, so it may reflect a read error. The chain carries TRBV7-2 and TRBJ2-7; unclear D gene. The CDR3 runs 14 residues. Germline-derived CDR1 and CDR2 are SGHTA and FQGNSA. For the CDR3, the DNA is TGTGCCAGCAGCTTAGGGGCAGGTAACTCACCCCACCACTTC. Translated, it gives CASSLGAGNSPHHF.

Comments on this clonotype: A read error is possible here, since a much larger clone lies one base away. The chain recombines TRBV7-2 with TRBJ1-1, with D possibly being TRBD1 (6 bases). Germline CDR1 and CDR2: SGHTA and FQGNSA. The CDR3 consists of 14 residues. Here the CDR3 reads CASSLLGTNTDAFF. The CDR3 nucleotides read TGTGCCAGCAGCCTACTTGGGACAAATACTGACGCTTTCTTT.

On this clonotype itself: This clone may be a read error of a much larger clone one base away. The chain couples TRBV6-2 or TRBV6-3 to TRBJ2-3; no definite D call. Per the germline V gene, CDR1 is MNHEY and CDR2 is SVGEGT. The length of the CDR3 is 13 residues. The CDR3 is CTSRGASTDTQYF. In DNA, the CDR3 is TGTACCAGCAGAGGTGCTAGCACAGATACGCAGTATTTT.

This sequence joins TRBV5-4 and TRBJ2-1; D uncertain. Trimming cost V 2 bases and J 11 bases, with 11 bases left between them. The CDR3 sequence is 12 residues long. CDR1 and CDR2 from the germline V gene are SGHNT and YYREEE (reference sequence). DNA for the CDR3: TGTGCCAGCAGCTTTGTAAGGGATAAGCAGTTCTTC. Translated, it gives CASSFVRDKQFF.

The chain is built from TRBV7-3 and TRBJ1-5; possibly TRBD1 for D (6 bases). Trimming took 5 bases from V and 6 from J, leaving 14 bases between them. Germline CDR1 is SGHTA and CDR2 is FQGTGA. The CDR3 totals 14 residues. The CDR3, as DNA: TGTGCCAGCAGCCAAACAGGGAATATTCAGCCCCAGCATTTT. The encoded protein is CASSQTGNIQPQHF.

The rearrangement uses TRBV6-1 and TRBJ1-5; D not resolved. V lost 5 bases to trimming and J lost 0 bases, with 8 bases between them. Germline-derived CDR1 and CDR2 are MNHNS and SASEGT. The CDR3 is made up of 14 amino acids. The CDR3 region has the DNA TGTGCCAGCAGTCAGACCGGTAGCAATCAGCCCCAGCATTTT. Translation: CASSQTGSNQPQHF.

CDR3 residues: CASGMEERTVYGYTF. The CDR3 bases are TGTGCCAGCGGAATGGAGGAGCGGACAGTTTATGGCTACACCTTC. V and J are TRBV5-5 and TRBJ1-2, with D possibly TRBD1 on 6 matching bases. Germline V gene lookup returns CDR1 SGHKS and CDR2 YYEKEE (reference sequence). The CDR3 spans 15 residues. V lost 7 bases and J lost 5, with 21 bases in between.

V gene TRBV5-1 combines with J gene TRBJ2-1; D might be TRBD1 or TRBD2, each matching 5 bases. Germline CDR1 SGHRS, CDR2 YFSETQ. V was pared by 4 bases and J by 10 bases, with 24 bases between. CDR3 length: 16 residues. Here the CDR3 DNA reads TGCGCCAGCAGCATGGACTGGGCCGGGACCCTTCGGGAGCAGTTCTTC. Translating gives CASSMDWAGTLREQFF.

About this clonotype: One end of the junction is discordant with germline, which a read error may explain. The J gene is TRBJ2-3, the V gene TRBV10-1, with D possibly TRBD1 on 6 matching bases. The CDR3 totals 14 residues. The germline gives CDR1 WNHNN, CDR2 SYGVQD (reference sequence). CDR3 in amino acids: CASSPRDTSDTQYF. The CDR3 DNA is TGTGCCAGCAGCCCCCGGGACACTTCAGATACGCAGTATTTC.